The clone carrying this T cell receptor (beta chain) was seen more than once but under ten times. Its antigen is not identified. The data are from a study of beta chain features in type 1 diabetes. Reverse transcription of all isolated RNA meant that expressed TCRB transcripts were sequenced. Sequencing used immunoSEQ multiplex PCR; TCRdb keeps in-frame clones, though not all of them. This table holds just over 150,000 clones, 8.5% to 14% found once. Study-wide results and limits: Over-representation of high TCR-expressing cells was a possible consequence of cDNA sequencing.

Trimming left V 6 bases short and J 2 bases short, with 16 bases between. Looked up from germline, CDR1 is MNHNS and CDR2 is SASEGT. This CDR3 comprises 15 residues. This sequence joins TRBV6-1 and TRBJ1-2; D may be TRBD1 (6 bases). Specimen: central memory CD4+ T cells from blood. The TCR was taken from a man younger than 35 in good health. The CDR3 coding sequence is TGTGCCAGCAGCTCTGGGGGGGCGGGGAACTATGGCTACACCTTC. This sequence encodes CASSSGGAGNYGYTF.